This T cell receptor (beta chain) was documented in a study of T-cell reconstitution after alpha-beta-depleted transplantation in children. A library of TCRbeta sequences, prepared with unique molecular identifiers, was generated. TCRdb redid the calling of the PCR reads with MiXCR, one entry per CDR3 protein. Of around 490,000 distinct CDR3 sequences in the sample, more than 9.5% were seen once. V lost 7 bases and J lost 2, with 12 bases in between. This CDR3 contains 13 residues. Germline V CDR1 and CDR2: MNHEY, SMNVEV (reference sequence). This receptor was obtained from a female patient younger than 10 who had a stem cell transplant for aplastic anemia, so the T cells may come from the graft donor. The V and J genes are TRBV27 and TRBJ2-7; D remains unclear. The sequenced sample was PBMCs, mostly from graft donor cells, obtained 180 days after TCRalphabeta/CD19-depleted stem cell transplant. CDR3 nucleotides: TGTGCCAGCATGAGTTTCGGTCCCTACGAGCAGTACGTC. This translates into CASMSFGPYEQYV.